These 18 T cell receptor beta chains share one sample of origin, sequenced in a study of cytomegalovirus exposure and HLA in healthy donors. PCR was performed using 60 Vbeta and 13 Jbeta primers. Profiling relied on immunoSEQ multiplex PCR, and the TCRdb table lists in-frame clones only, not all of them. The top ten hold around 1.8% of the sample, which has around 220,000 clones, about three quarters seen once. The sequencing input was PBMCs. These TCRs come from a young man in good health and CMV-seronegative.

J is TRBJ2-5 and V is TRBV18; TRBD2 is a possible D gene (6 bases). V dropped 2 bases and J dropped 5 bases, with 9 bases sitting between them. Germline V CDR1 and CDR2: KGHSH, LQKENI. This CDR3 region has 13 residues. CDR3 amino acids: CASSPREDETQYF. The CDR3 DNA is TGTGCCAGCTCACCAAGGGAGGACGAGACCCAGTACTTC.

J is TRBJ1-1 and V is TRBV19; D might be TRBD1 (5 bases). Trimming removed 3 bases at V and 3 bases at J, with 11 bases between. Germline V CDR1 and CDR2: LNHDA, SQIVND (reference sequence). CDR3 length equals 14 residues. The CDR3 spells CASSMTATYTEAFF. CDR3 coding DNA: TGTGCCAGTAGTATGACAGCGACGTACACTGAAGCTTTCTTT.

The rearrangement joins TRBV30 to TRBJ1-6; D is uncertain. The CDR3 runs 14 residues. CDR1 and CDR2 (germline): GTSNPN, SVGIG (reference sequence). Trimming stripped 1 base from V and 10 bases from J, with 14 bases between. The CDR3 DNA reads as TGTGCCTGGAGTGCGACCGCTGAGGGATCACCCCTCCACTTT. It specifies CAWSATAEGSPLHF.

The V gene is TRBV2, the J gene TRBJ2-1; 9 bases align to TRBD1. Per the germline V gene, CDR1 is SNHLY and CDR2 is FYNNEI. V trimming: 8 bases; J trimming: 0 bases; junction bases outside the gene matches: 2. The CDR3 is 14 amino acids. CDR3 coding DNA: TGTGCCAGCGGGACAGGGCGCTCCTACAATGAGCAGTTCTTC. Translation gives CASGTGRSYNEQFF.

As regards this clone: The junction shows a germline mismatch at one end, possibly a read error. The chain is built from TRBV6-1 and TRBJ1-2; 7 bases agree with TRBD1. Germline-derived CDR1 and CDR2 are MNHNS and SASEGT. The CDR3 runs to 14 residues. The CDR3 protein is CASNPSGQESYGSF. DNA for the CDR3: TGTGCCAGCAACCCCTCCGGACAGGAGAGCTATGGCTCCTTC.

This clone was seen only a few times. The chain recombines TRBV7-3 with TRBJ2-1, with a tentative D call TRBD2 (5 bases). Trimming took off 6 bases at V and 7 bases at J, with 13 bases between the two ends. CDR1 SGHTA and CDR2 FQGTGA come from the germline V gene. The CDR3 has 13 residues. CDR3 DNA sequence: TGTGCCAGCAGGACAACTAGGGCGAATGAGCAGTTCTTC. This sequence encodes CASRTTRANEQFF.

The V gene is TRBV11-3, the J gene TRBJ2-5; D is unresolved. The closer fit of TRBJ2-7 to the DNA end suggests the J call may be wrong. The CDR3 is 15 amino acids. Germline CDR1 reads SGHNT; CDR2 reads YENEEA. The CDR3 is CASSLEANPAYEQYF. DNA of the CDR3: TGTGCCAGCAGCTTAGAAGCGAACCCCGCCTACGAGCAGTACTTC.

This clone was seen a few times. The rearrangement joins TRBV6-1 to TRBJ2-7, with D perhaps TRBD2 (6 bases). Germline CDR1 reads MNHNS; CDR2 reads SASEGT. This CDR3 spans 14 amino acids. With 4 bases removed from V and 5 bases from J, the gap between germline ends came to 15 bases. The DNA of the CDR3 is TGTGCCAGCAGTGCCGGGACTCGGGGAAACGAGCAGTACTTC. It translates to CASSAGTRGNEQYF.

The CDR3 spells CASSLGWSGTVLKETQYF. The CDR3 DNA reads as TGTGCCAGCAGCTTAGGATGGTCCGGGACAGTATTAAAAGAGACCCAGTACTTC. The chain recombines TRBV7-2 with TRBJ2-5; TRBD1 agrees at 7 bases. Trimming cost V 1 base and J 3 bases; bases outside gene matches: 14. The CDR3 spans 18 residues. CDR1 is SGHTA and CDR2 is FQGNSA in the germline V gene.

The genes are TRBV7-2 and TRBJ2-3; weak D call: TRBD1 (5 bases). This CDR3 is built from 16 residues. V was pared by 1 base and J by 0 bases, with 11 bases between. CDR1 SGHTA and CDR2 FQGNSA come from the germline V gene. CDR3 amino acids: CASSLVLGPSTDTQYF. CDR3 nucleotides: TGTGCCAGCAGCTTAGTCCTGGGGCCTAGCACAGATACGCAGTATTTT. Full variable domain (remainder filled in from reference TRBV7-2 and TRBJ2-3): GAGVSQSPSNKVTEKGKDVELRCDPISGHTALYWYRQSLGQGLEFLIYFQGNSAPDKSGLPSDRFSAERTGGSVSTLTIQRTQQEDSAVYLCASSLVLGPSTDTQYFGPGTRLTVL.

The chain joins TRBV14 to TRBJ2-7, with 9 positions matching TRBD2. The CDR3 loop spans 15 amino acids. Per germline, CDR1 SGHDN and CDR2 FVKESK. V dropped 6 bases and J dropped 0; count of bases not matched to a gene: 6. The CDR3 DNA sequence: TGTGCCAGCAGTTTTAGACTAGCGGACTCCTACGAGCAGTACTTC. As protein: CASSFRLADSYEQYF. The variable domain in full, completed from reference TRBV14 and TRBJ2-7, reads EAGVTQFPSHSVIEKGQTVTLRCDPISGHDNLYWYRRVMGKEIKFLLHFVKESKQDESGMPNNRFLAERTGGTYSTLKVQPAELEDSGVYFCASSFRLADSYEQYFGPGTRLTVT.

In this sample, this clone turned up once. This rearrangement joins TRBV9 to TRBJ2-3; 13 bases map to TRBD2. CDR1 SGDLS and CDR2 YYNGEE come from the germline V gene. The CDR3 has 16 amino acids. V lost 4 bases to trimming and J lost 3 bases; unmatched junction nucleotides: 5. The CDR3 sequence: CASSFGLAGETDTQYF. CDR3 nucleotides: TGTGCCAGCAGCTTCGGACTAGCGGGAGAAACAGATACGCAGTATTTT.

This clone showed up just once. The chain links TRBV7-9 to TRBJ2-5; no clear D. V dropped 3 bases and J dropped 0 bases, with 5 bases sitting between them. This CDR3 has 13 amino acids. Germline lookup yields CDR1 SEHNR and CDR2 FQNEAQ (reference sequence). CDR3 in amino acids: CASSFVNQETQYF. DNA for the CDR3: TGTGCCAGCAGCTTCGTTAACCAAGAGACCCAGTACTTC.

A word on this clone: The same CDR3 is also encoded by other DNA sequences in this sample. The chain has TRBV11-3 and TRBJ2-2; TRBD2 matches at 7 bases. Germline CDR1 is SGHNT and CDR2 is YENEEA. There are 14 residues in the CDR3. V gave up 2 bases and J gave up 6 bases; unmatched junction bases: 3. Written as DNA, the CDR3 is TGTGCCAGCAGCTTAACCGGACTAGCCGGGGAGCTGTTTTTT. This sequence encodes CASSLTGLAGELFF. Together with reference TRBV11-3 and TRBJ2-2, the CDR3 gives the full variable domain: EAGVVQSPRYKIIEKKQPVAFWCNPISGHNTLYWYLQNLGQGPELLIRYENEEAVDDSQLPKDRFSAERLKGVDSTLKIQPAELGDSAVYLCASSLTGLAGELFFGEGSRLTVL.

This clone has only one observation. The chain has TRBV7-2 and TRBJ1-3; TRBD1 might be the D (6 bases). The CDR3 extends over 14 amino acids. Trimming stripped 1 base from V and 4 bases from J, with 8 bases between. Germline V gene data show CDR1 as SGHTA and CDR2 as FQGNSA. The CDR3 region is CASSLVRGGNTIYF. The CDR3 nucleotides read TGTGCCAGCAGCTTAGTAAGGGGGGGAAACACCATATATTTT.

The chain couples TRBV11-2 to TRBJ2-3; a weak D match, TRBD2 (6 bases). The V gene lost 7 bases and the J gene lost 0 bases, with 17 bases spanning the gap. The germline V gene has CDR1 SGHAT and CDR2 FQNNGV. The CDR3 consists of 16 residues. The CDR3 protein is CASILSLGSSTDTQYF. Written as DNA, the CDR3 is TGTGCCAGCATCCTTAGCCTCGGGAGTAGCACAGATACGCAGTATTTT.

The chain employs TRBV10-3 and TRBJ2-1; 13 bases are shared with TRBD2. This CDR3 comprises 15 residues. Germline assignment: CDR1 ENHRY and CDR2 SYGVKD. J was trimmed by 7 bases and V by 6 bases; bases with no gene match: 6. In DNA form, the CDR3 reads TGTGCCATCAGGGAGACTAGCGGGGGGTCAAATGAGCAGTTCTTC. Protein: CAIRETSGGSNEQFF.

This clone was seen once. The genes are TRBV11-2 and TRBJ2-7; a weak D match, TRBD2 (5 bases). The CDR3 runs to 13 residues. The V gene lost 3 bases and the J gene lost 9 bases, with 15 bases spanning the gap. Germline V lookup: CDR1 SGHAT, CDR2 FQNNGV. CDR3 DNA sequence: TGTGCCAGCAGCTTCTCGAGGGCCCTGTGGCAGTACTTC. It translates to CASSFSRALWQYF.